These T cell receptor beta chains were read from a single sample in a study of blood T cell repertoires in COVID-19. Sequenced by immunoSEQ multiplex PCR; TCRdb stores in-frame clones only, minus some. The data contain about 120,000 clones, more than 70% of them singletons. The source material was peripheral blood. The receptors here all came from a man between 60 and 70 years old with acute or convalescent COVID-19. CDR3s leave out the opening cysteine and the closing phenylalanine or tryptophan. Fields, in order: J gene, V gene, CDR3 protein.

J gene: TRBJ1-1; V gene: TRBV5-4; CDR3 protein: ASSPSMSALTEAF
J gene: TRBJ2-7; V gene: TRBV5-4; CDR3 protein: ASSTRQGSLAYEQY
J gene: TRBJ1-2; V gene: TRBV12-3/TRBV12-4; CDR3 protein: ASSLARNYGYT
J gene: TRBJ1-5; V gene: TRBV10-3; CDR3 protein: AISEGGQGHQPQH
J gene: TRBJ2-1; V gene: TRBV7-2; CDR3 protein: ASSLGGEQF
J gene: TRBJ2-2; V gene: TRBV9; CDR3 protein: ASDPGLAGVNTGELF
J gene: TRBJ2-3; V gene: TRBV6-5; CDR3 protein: ASQRTFSTDTQY
J gene: TRBJ1-4; V gene: TRBV29-1; CDR3 protein: SVRTGGGEKLF
J gene: TRBJ1-5; V gene: TRBV24-1; CDR3 protein: ATSDPTGGEQPQH
J gene: TRBJ2-1; V gene: TRBV5-4; CDR3 protein: ASAGRAGLSSYNEQF